What follows are 7 T cell receptor beta chains derived from one specimen sequenced in a study of T cells in Graves' hyperthyroidism and ophthalmopathy. Amplified regions were TCR beta CDR3 sequences from RNA transcripts. HTBI primers were employed in a first-round RT-PCR of the TCR CDR3. One entry per CDR3 protein, called by TCRdb with MiXCR from the multiplex PCR reads. The repertoire has some 740,000 distinct CDR3 sequences, approximately 15% of them found once; the top ten carry 9.5% to 13%. Sequencing input: blood. The receptors were gathered from a woman under 30 with Graves' hyperthyroidism.

This clonotype has at least ten counts. V gene TRBV29-1 combines with J gene TRBJ2-1; tentatively, D is TRBD1 or TRBD2 (5 bases each). Germline CDR1 SQVTM, CDR2 ANQGSEA. V lost 7 bases and J lost 5, with 12 bases in between. The CDR3 runs to 12 residues. Here the CDR3 DNA reads TGCAGCGCCGACTGGGGGAACAATGAGCAGTTCTTC. This translates into CSADWGNNEQFF.

The chain uses TRBV7-9 and TRBJ2-1; no reliable D call. Trimming removed 2 bases from V and 5 bases from J, with 10 bases in between. The germline CDR1 and CDR2 sequences are SEHNR and FQNEAQ (reference sequence). The CDR3 spans 14 residues. The CDR3 sequence is CASSLLYENNEQFF. The CDR3 nucleotides read TGTGCCAGCAGCTTACTCTACGAAAACAATGAGCAGTTCTTC.

This clonotype was counted at least ten times. V usage is TRBV27 and J usage is TRBJ2-1; the D gene is possibly TRBD1 (5 bases). Germline V gene data show CDR1 as MNHEY and CDR2 as SMNVEV (reference sequence). V lost 7 bases, J lost 0 bases, and 13 bases lay in between. The CDR3 contains 15 residues. The CDR3 DNA follows: TGTGCCAGCAAGTTTCAGGGTAGCTCCTACAATGAGCAGTTCTTC. It codes for CASKFQGSSYNEQFF.

This clonotype was counted only a few times. The J gene is TRBJ2-2, the V gene TRBV10-3; D perhaps matches TRBD1 (6 bases). The germline gives CDR1 ENHRY, CDR2 SYGVKD. This CDR3 region has 20 residues. V was shortened by 2 bases and J by 5 bases, with 27 bases between the two germline ends. The CDR3 sequence is CAISEDGTLDGRRGTGELFF. The CDR3 nucleotides read TGTGCCATCAGTGAGGACGGGACACTAGATGGCCGTCGCGGTACCGGGGAGCTGTTTTTT.

This clonotype was seen ten or more times. V usage is TRBV6-2 or TRBV6-3 and J usage is TRBJ2-3; D gene unclear. CDR3 length: 13 amino acids. V was shortened by 6 bases and J by 0 bases, with 7 bases between the two germline ends. Germline V gene sequence: CDR1 MNHEY, CDR2 SVGEGT. CDR3 nucleotides: TGTGCCAGCAGCATGGGGAGCACAGATACGCAGTATTTT. Residues: CASSMGSTDTQYF.

This clonotype was found many times. This chain's CDR3 is CASSSTGPLSEQFF. The DNA for the CDR3 is TGTGCCAGCAGCTCAACGGGCCCCCTGAGTGAGCAGTTCTTC. The V gene is TRBV11-2, the J gene TRBJ2-1; D is ambiguous. V was shortened by 4 bases and J by 9 bases, with 16 bases between the two germline ends. Germline-derived CDR1 and CDR2 are SGHAT and FQNNGV. The CDR3 loop spans 14 amino acids. Based on the CDR3 plus reference TRBV11-2 and TRBJ2-1, the full variable domain is EAGVAQSPRYKIIEKRQSVAFWCNPISGHATLYWYQQILGQGPKLLIQFQNNGVVDDSQLPKDRFSAERLKGVDSTLKIQPAKLEDSAVYLCASSSTGPLSEQFFGPGTRLTVL.

The chain has TRBV5-1 and TRBJ2-7; 11 bases map to TRBD2. After removal of 6 bases from V and 5 bases from J, the junction contained 10 bases not matched to a gene. The CDR3 spans 15 residues. CDR1 is SGHRS and CDR2 is YFSETQ in the germline V gene. This chain's CDR3 is CASTPTSGMADEQYF. The CDR3 DNA reads TGCGCCAGCACGCCGACTAGCGGGATGGCGGACGAGCAGTACTTC.